The 3 T cell receptor beta chains presented below share a single source sample, sequenced in a study of CD8+ T cells in alopecia areata. RNA was isolated and reverse transcribed to cDNA, the sequencing template. Sequencing was performed with immunoSEQ multiplex PCR; in TCRdb, only in-frame clones are kept and a portion is missing. The table has tens of thousands of clones, roughly 50% seen once. The sample consisted of NKG2D-high CD8+ T cells sorted from blood. The source is a human donor with alopecia areata.

The V gene is TRBV29-1, the J gene TRBJ2-1; D gene ambiguous. The CDR3 has 11 residues. Trimming removed 3 bases at V and 6 bases at J, with 6 bases between. The V gene's germline CDR1 is SQVTM and CDR2 ANQGSEA. The DNA for the CDR3 is TGCAGCGTTGACTCGACCAATGAGCAGTTCTTC. Its translation is CSVDSTNEQFF.

A few counts support this clone. This sequence joins TRBV2 and TRBJ2-7, with D unresolved. V was trimmed by 8 bases and J by 5 bases, leaving 7 bases between them. CDR1 and CDR2 from the germline V gene are SNHLY and FYNNEI. The CDR3 consists of 10 residues. The CDR3 region is CASVGNEQYF. CDR3 coding DNA: TGTGCCAGCGTGGGCAACGAGCAGTACTTC.

This clone was found a few times. The chain carries TRBV7-2 and TRBJ2-7; D is ambiguous. Germline V gene data show CDR1 as SGHTA and CDR2 as FQGNSA. Trimming cost V 3 bases and J 4 bases, with 13 bases left between them. The CDR3 length is 14 residues. The CDR3 DNA sequence: TGTGCCAGCAGCTTCCCACTCGGTAATTACGAGCAGTACTTC. It is translated as CASSFPLGNYEQYF.